Listed below are T cell receptor beta chains from one sample, sequenced in a study of cytomegalovirus exposure and HLA in healthy donors. Profiling relied on immunoSEQ multiplex PCR, and the TCRdb table lists in-frame clones only, not all of them. The data show around 100,000 clones, 79% seen once. The sample was PBMCs. The origin of the receptors is a woman aged 18-30 years in good health and CMV-seropositive. CDR3s include the opening cysteine and the closing phenylalanine or tryptophan. The order of the fields is clone size, V gene, J gene, D gene, CDR3 DNA, CDR3 protein. The D gene is left open where the match is weak. Rows give clone size only sometimes, using once, few, many, or a class for an expanded clone.

clone size: .; V gene: TRBV7-6; J gene: TRBJ2-1; D gene: .; CDR3 DNA: TGTGCCAGCAGCTTAAAGGCGGACTATGTTAATGAGCAGTTCTTC; CDR3 protein: CASSLKADYVNEQFF
clone size: .; V gene: TRBV10-3; J gene: TRBJ2-5; D gene: .; CDR3 DNA: TGTGCCATCAGTGAGTCGGGTAGGGAGCAAGAGACCCAGTACTTC; CDR3 protein: CAISESGREQETQYF
clone size: .; V gene: TRBV5-3; J gene: TRBJ1-5; D gene: .; CDR3 DNA: TGTGCCAGAAGCTTGGTGGCCTGCAATCAGCCCCAGCATTTT; CDR3 protein: CARSLVACNQPQHF
clone size: few; V gene: TRBV10-3; J gene: TRBJ2-5; D gene: .; CDR3 DNA: TGTGCCATCAGTGAGAGGGGCCGGGAGACCCAGTACTTC; CDR3 protein: CAISERGRETQYF
clone size: .; V gene: TRBV4-1; J gene: TRBJ1-5; D gene: TRBD1; CDR3 DNA: TGCGCCAGCAGCCAAGAGGGACAGGGGTTGTTGAGTCAGCCCCAGCATTTT; CDR3 protein: CASSQEGQGLLSQPQHF
clone size: few; V gene: TRBV4-1; J gene: TRBJ1-1; D gene: .; CDR3 DNA: TGCGCCAGCAGCCTGCGACTTAACACTGAAGCTTTCTTT; CDR3 protein: CASSLRLNTEAFF
clone size: .; V gene: TRBV4-2; J gene: TRBJ2-5; D gene: .; CDR3 DNA: TGTGCCAGCAGCCAAGAGCCAGGGTTAGAGGAGACCCAGTACTTC; CDR3 protein: CASSQEPGLEETQYF
clone size: .; V gene: TRBV5-1; J gene: TRBJ2-1; D gene: TRBD1; CDR3 DNA: TGCGCCAGCAGCCTTCAGGGGGCAGGGCGAAACACCTACAATGAGCAGTTCTTC; CDR3 protein: CASSLQGAGRNTYNEQFF
clone size: .; V gene: TRBV27; J gene: TRBJ1-3; D gene: .; CDR3 DNA: TGTGCCAGCAGTCCAGACGCGGGGGGTGACGGAAACACCATATATTTT; CDR3 protein: CASSPDAGGDGNTIYF
clone size: .; V gene: TRBV30; J gene: TRBJ2-5; D gene: .; CDR3 DNA: TGTGCCTGGAGTGATCCACGGTTAAAAGAGACCCAGTACTTC; CDR3 protein: CAWSDPRLKETQYF
clone size: .; V gene: TRBV6-5; J gene: TRBJ1-1; D gene: .; CDR3 DNA: TGTGCCAGCAGGGGGAGGGGGGGGACTGAAGCTTTCTTT; CDR3 protein: CASRGRGGTEAFF
clone size: .; V gene: TRBV13; J gene: TRBJ2-2; D gene: .; CDR3 DNA: TGTGCCAAGCGGGACACCGGGGAGCTGTTTTTT; CDR3 protein: CAKRDTGELFF
clone size: .; V gene: TRBV13; J gene: TRBJ2-7; D gene: .; CDR3 DNA: TGTGCCAGCAGCTCAGATGGCGAGGAAACCTACGAGCAGTACTTC; CDR3 protein: CASSSDGEETYEQYF
clone size: .; V gene: TRBV23-1; J gene: TRBJ1-1; D gene: .; CDR3 DNA: TGCGCCAGCAGTCAGAGGTCTGAAGCTTTCTTT; CDR3 protein: CASSQRSEAFF
clone size: .; V gene: TRBV18; J gene: TRBJ1-1; D gene: TRBD1; CDR3 DNA: TGTGCCAGCTCACCGAGGACAGGGGAAGCTTTCTTT; CDR3 protein: CASSPRTGEAFF
clone size: .; V gene: TRBV4-1; J gene: TRBJ1-5; D gene: .; CDR3 DNA: TGCGCCAGCAGCCAAGATCCCGGGAGGTCCCATCAGCCCCAGCATTTT; CDR3 protein: CASSQDPGRSHQPQHF
clone size: .; V gene: TRBV15; J gene: TRBJ2-1; D gene: .; CDR3 DNA: TGTGCCACCAGCTTTCCGGACAGCTCCTACAATGAGCAGTTCTTC; CDR3 protein: CATSFPDSSYNEQFF
clone size: .; V gene: TRBV6-1; J gene: TRBJ2-7; D gene: .; CDR3 DNA: TGTGCCAGCAGTGAATTGGTACAGAGCTACGAGCAGTACTTC; CDR3 protein: CASSELVQSYEQYF
clone size: .; V gene: TRBV5-6; J gene: TRBJ1-1; D gene: .; CDR3 DNA: TGTGCCAGCAGCTTGCGGACAGTGAACACTGAAGCTTTCTTT; CDR3 protein: CASSLRTVNTEAFF
clone size: .; V gene: TRBV6-4; J gene: TRBJ2-1; D gene: .; CDR3 DNA: TGTGCCAGCAGTGAGGACGGGACCTACAATGAGCAGTTCTTC; CDR3 protein: CASSEDGTYNEQFF
clone size: .; V gene: TRBV5-6; J gene: TRBJ2-1; D gene: .; CDR3 DNA: TGTGCCAGCAGCTTCTTCCTCTACAATGAGCAGTTCTTC; CDR3 protein: CASSFFLYNEQFF
clone size: .; V gene: TRBV11-3; J gene: TRBJ1-1; D gene: .; CDR3 DNA: TGTGCCAGCAGCTTTAGCCGGGGAGGCACTGAAGCTTTCTTT; CDR3 protein: CASSFSRGGTEAFF
clone size: .; V gene: TRBV18; J gene: TRBJ2-1; D gene: .; CDR3 DNA: TGTGCCAGCTCACTGCAGCGCAATGAGCAGTTCTTC; CDR3 protein: CASSLQRNEQFF
clone size: .; V gene: TRBV19; J gene: TRBJ2-1; D gene: .; CDR3 DNA: TGTGCCAGCCAATCCCGGGGGATCTCCTACAATGAGCAGTTCTTC; CDR3 protein: CASQSRGISYNEQFF
clone size: .; V gene: TRBV19; J gene: TRBJ2-7; D gene: TRBD1; CDR3 DNA: TGTGCCAGTAGCAAAGACAGGGGGTACGAGCAGTACTTC; CDR3 protein: CASSKDRGYEQYF
clone size: few; V gene: TRBV6-6; J gene: TRBJ2-4; D gene: TRBD1; CDR3 DNA: TGTGCCAGCAGTTACTCACAGGGGACCAAAAACATTCAGTACTTC; CDR3 protein: CASSYSQGTKNIQYF
clone size: .; V gene: TRBV11-3; J gene: TRBJ1-1; D gene: .; CDR3 DNA: TGTGCCAGCAGCCCGGGGGGTCGCACTGAAGCTTTCTTT; CDR3 protein: CASSPGGRTEAFF
clone size: .; V gene: TRBV6-6; J gene: TRBJ1-5; D gene: TRBD1; CDR3 DNA: TGTGCCAGCAGTTATAGACAGGGATACCAGCCCCAGCATTTT; CDR3 protein: CASSYRQGYQPQHF
clone size: .; V gene: TRBV7-2; J gene: TRBJ1-2; D gene: .; CDR3 DNA: TGTGTCAGCAGCCTGGAGAGAGGGAGGTGGGGCAACTATGGCTACACCTTC; CDR3 protein: CVSSLERGRWGNYGYTF
clone size: .; V gene: TRBV5-1; J gene: TRBJ1-4; D gene: TRBD1; CDR3 DNA: TGCGCCAGCAGCACAGGGGGCGCAGCTAATGAAAAACTGTTTTTT; CDR3 protein: CASSTGGAANEKLFF
clone size: .; V gene: TRBV6-5; J gene: TRBJ1-2; D gene: .; CDR3 DNA: TGTGCCAGCAGTCGCTCGGGACAAACCTATGGCTACACCTTC; CDR3 protein: CASSRSGQTYGYTF
clone size: few; V gene: TRBV6-1; J gene: TRBJ2-7; D gene: .; CDR3 DNA: TGTGCCAGCAGTGAACTTCTGGGTAGACTCTACGAGCAGTACTTC; CDR3 protein: CASSELLGRLYEQYF
clone size: .; V gene: TRBV5-1; J gene: TRBJ2-2; D gene: TRBD1; CDR3 DNA: TGCGCCAGCAGCCTGGACAGGGGGGGAGCCGGGGAGCTGTTTTTT; CDR3 protein: CASSLDRGGAGELFF
clone size: few; V gene: TRBV11-3; J gene: TRBJ2-1; D gene: .; CDR3 DNA: TGTGCCAGCAGCTTAGCCTCCGAGTCCTACAATGAGCAGTTCTTC; CDR3 protein: CASSLASESYNEQFF
clone size: .; V gene: TRBV5-1; J gene: TRBJ1-4; D gene: TRBD1; CDR3 DNA: TGCGCCAGCAGCTCCCGGACAGGGAGTGAAAAACTGTTTTTT; CDR3 protein: CASSSRTGSEKLFF